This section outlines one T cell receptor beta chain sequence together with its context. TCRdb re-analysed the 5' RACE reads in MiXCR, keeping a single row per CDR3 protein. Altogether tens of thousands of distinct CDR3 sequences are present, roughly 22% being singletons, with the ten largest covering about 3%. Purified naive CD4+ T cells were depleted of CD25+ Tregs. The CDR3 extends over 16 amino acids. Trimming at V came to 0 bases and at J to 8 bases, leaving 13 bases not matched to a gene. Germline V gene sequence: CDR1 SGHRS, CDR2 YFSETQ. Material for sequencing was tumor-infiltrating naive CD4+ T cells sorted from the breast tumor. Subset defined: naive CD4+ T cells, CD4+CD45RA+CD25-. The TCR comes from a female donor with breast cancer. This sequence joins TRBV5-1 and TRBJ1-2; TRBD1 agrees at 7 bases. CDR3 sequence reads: CASSLGVLKGADGYTF. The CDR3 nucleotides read TGCGCCAGCAGCTTGGGTGTGTTGAAGGGGGCAGACGGCTACACCTTC.